Each of the 5 T cell receptor beta chains below was sequenced from the same sample in a study of T cell repertoires in cytomegalovirus infection (dated by TCRdb to about 2019). TCRdb shows the sequencer as Illumina HiSeq 1500. Through fastp at Q25 and MiXCR, TCRdb rebuilt clones from the public reads, retaining in-frame beta chains. Entries are consolidated by CDR3 protein sequence, retaining the most common genes and DNA. The table for this sample lists a few hundred thousand distinct CDR3 sequences; over 15% of them were counted only once. The ten top clones hold around 43% of the sample. The sample taken for sequencing was CD8+ T cells from PBMCs. The receptors derive from a human donor in good health (CMV status not recorded). Some clones in this sample may be carry-over from other donors' samples.

The chain links TRBV9 to TRBJ2-1, with 7 bases matching TRBD2. Germline V gene data show CDR1 as SGDLS and CDR2 as YYNGEE. CDR3 length equals 17 residues. After removal of 0 bases from V and 6 bases from J, the junction contained 12 bases not matched to a gene. CDR3 in amino acids: CASSVVPGGFGGNEQFF. For the CDR3, the DNA is TGTGCCAGCAGCGTAGTCCCCGGGGGGTTCGGAGGCAATGAGCAGTTCTTC.

This clonotype was seen many times. The rearrangement links TRBV7-2 to TRBJ1-2; D may be TRBD1 (6 bases). The CDR3 consists of 14 residues. The V end was cut by 1 base, the J end by 3 bases, with 9 bases between. CDR1 and CDR2 (germline): SGHTA, FQGNSA. CDR3 amino acids: CASSLGWTDYGYTF. The DNA of the CDR3 is TGTGCCAGCAGCTTAGGATGGACAGACTATGGCTACACCTTC. Based on the CDR3 plus reference TRBV7-2 and TRBJ1-2, the full variable domain is GAGVSQSPSNKVTEKGKDVELRCDPISGHTALYWYRQSLGQGLEFLIYFQGNSAPDKSGLPSDRFSAERTGGSVSTLTIQRTQQEDSAVYLCASSLGWTDYGYTFGSGTRLTVV.

The V gene is TRBV5-6, the J gene TRBJ2-5; D possibly uses TRBD1 or TRBD2 (5 bases each). Trimming removed 2 bases at V and 1 base at J, with 12 bases between. Per germline, CDR1 SGHDT and CDR2 YYEEEE. The CDR3 is 15 amino acids. The CDR3, as DNA: TGTGCCAGCAGCTTCCCCCAGGGAGTCCAAGAGACCCAGTACTTC. Protein sequence: CASSFPQGVQETQYF.

This clonotype was seen only a few times. The chain uses TRBV20-1 and TRBJ2-1, with 14 bases lining up with TRBD2. The ends lost 0 bases at V and 8 bases at J; junction bases unmatched: 9. Germline CDR1 DFQATT, CDR2 SNEGSKA (reference sequence). This CDR3 is built from 17 residues. CDR3 in DNA: TGCAGTGCTAGAGATCGGCGACTAGCGGGGGGGCGATATGAGCAGTTCTTC. Protein: CSARDRRLAGGRYEQFF.

This clonotype came up a few times. This sequence joins TRBV6-1 and TRBJ2-1; D remains unclear. Germline CDR1 and CDR2: MNHNS and SASEGT. Between the trimmed V and J ends, which lost 2 bases and 7 bases, there was a span of 12 bases. The CDR3 contains 14 residues. The CDR3 nucleotides are TGTGCCAGCAGTGAAATGGGGTTCAGTAATGAGCAGTTCTTC. It encodes CASSEMGFSNEQFF.